A selection of T cell receptor beta chains follows, all from one sample in a study of blood T cell repertoires in COVID-19. This table comes from immunoSEQ multiplex PCR, and its TCRdb copy is limited to in-frame clones, with some not included. The sample yields about 220,000 clones, 85% seen once. The source material was peripheral blood. These receptors all come from a man over 45 who had recovered from COVID-19. CDR3s include the opening cysteine and the closing phenylalanine or tryptophan. D genes are given only for firm matches. Only part of the rows carry a size: once, few, many, or a class if the clone is expanded.

clone size: NA; V gene: TRBV7-2; J gene: TRBJ1-6; D gene: NA; CDR3 protein: CASSLRTGTNSPLHF; CDR3 DNA: TGTGCCAGCAGCTTAAGAACAGGGACTAATTCACCCCTCCACTTT
clone size: once; V gene: TRBV29-1; J gene: TRBJ2-7; D gene: TRBD2; CDR3 protein: CSVFSGRAQEQYF; CDR3 DNA: TGCAGCGTCTTTAGCGGGAGGGCCCAAGAGCAGTACTTC
clone size: NA; V gene: TRBV5-1; J gene: TRBJ1-1; D gene: TRBD1; CDR3 protein: CASRGQGNTEAFF; CDR3 DNA: TGCGCCAGCAGGGGACAGGGGAACACTGAAGCTTTCTTT
clone size: once; V gene: TRBV5-4; J gene: TRBJ2-5; D gene: NA; CDR3 protein: CASAREQETQYF; CDR3 DNA: TGTGCCAGCGCCCGGGAGCAAGAGACCCAGTACTTC
clone size: NA; V gene: TRBV2; J gene: TRBJ2-1; D gene: TRBD2; CDR3 protein: CASSGGGFGANEQFF; CDR3 DNA: TGTGCCAGCAGTGGGGGGGGATTTGGAGCCAATGAGCAGTTCTTC
clone size: NA; V gene: TRBV18; J gene: TRBJ2-7; D gene: NA; CDR3 protein: CASSSDRSSYEQYF; CDR3 DNA: TGTGCCAGCTCATCGGACAGATCGAGCTACGAGCAGTACTTC
clone size: NA; V gene: TRBV2; J gene: TRBJ1-1; D gene: TRBD1; CDR3 protein: CASSPRTGGYTEAFF; CDR3 DNA: TGTGCCAGCAGTCCTCGGACAGGGGGATACACTGAAGCTTTCTTT
clone size: NA; V gene: TRBV19; J gene: TRBJ1-5; D gene: TRBD1; CDR3 protein: CASSIQGASHQPQHF; CDR3 DNA: TGTGCCAGTAGTATCCAGGGGGCCAGCCATCAGCCCCAGCATTTT
clone size: NA; V gene: TRBV5-6; J gene: TRBJ2-6; D gene: NA; CDR3 protein: CASSSARVSGANVLTF; CDR3 DNA: TGTGCCAGCAGCAGCGCCAGGGTCTCTGGGGCCAACGTCCTGACTTTC
clone size: NA; V gene: TRBV10-2; J gene: TRBJ2-2; D gene: TRBD1; CDR3 protein: CASRTGGNGNTGELFF; CDR3 DNA: TGCGCCAGCAGGACAGGGGGCAACGGGAACACCGGGGAGCTGTTTTTT
clone size: NA; V gene: TRBV27; J gene: TRBJ2-2; D gene: NA; CDR3 protein: CASSLRGALTGELFF; CDR3 DNA: TGTGCCAGCAGTTTACGCGGGGCACTCACCGGGGAGCTGTTTTTT
clone size: NA; V gene: TRBV29-1; J gene: TRBJ2-2; D gene: NA; CDR3 protein: CSGFVTGTGELFF; CDR3 DNA: TGCAGCGGTTTTGTCACAGGGACCGGGGAGCTGTTTTTT
clone size: NA; V gene: TRBV27; J gene: TRBJ2-7; D gene: NA; CDR3 protein: CASSWKGGRAYEQYF; CDR3 DNA: TGTGCCAGCAGTTGGAAAGGGGGTAGGGCCTACGAGCAGTACTTC
clone size: NA; V gene: TRBV28; J gene: TRBJ2-7; D gene: NA; CDR3 protein: CASSPGGIPTSTKF; CDR3 DNA: TGTGCCAGCAGCCCCGGGGGAATACCTACGAGCACGAAGTTC
clone size: NA; V gene: TRBV12-5; J gene: TRBJ1-2; D gene: NA; CDR3 protein: CASGLIQGFLYGYTF; CDR3 DNA: TGTGCTAGTGGTTTGATCCAGGGGTTTTTGTATGGCTACACCTTC
clone size: few; V gene: TRBV7-8; J gene: TRBJ1-1; D gene: NA; CDR3 protein: CASSLSGRGNEAFF; CDR3 DNA: TGTGCCAGCAGCCTATCTGGGAGGGGAAACGAAGCTTTCTTT
clone size: once; V gene: TRBV7-6; J gene: TRBJ2-1; D gene: NA; CDR3 protein: CASSLRRDNEQFF; CDR3 DNA: TGTGCCAGCAGCTTACGGCGGGACAATGAGCAGTTCTTC
clone size: few; V gene: TRBV7-9; J gene: TRBJ1-1; D gene: NA; CDR3 protein: CASSADSKNAEAFF; CDR3 DNA: TGTGCCAGCAGCGCGGACAGCAAGAACGCTGAAGCTTTCTTT
clone size: NA; V gene: TRBV25-1; J gene: TRBJ2-2; D gene: TRBD2; CDR3 protein: CASSDLTSGRSTGELFF; CDR3 DNA: TGTGCCAGCAGTGATCTGACTAGCGGGAGGTCAACCGGGGAGCTGTTTTTT
clone size: NA; V gene: TRBV4-2; J gene: TRBJ2-1; D gene: TRBD2; CDR3 protein: CASSQRTSGSSYNEQFF; CDR3 DNA: TGTGCCAGCAGCCAACGGACTAGCGGGAGCTCCTACAATGAGCAGTTCTTC
clone size: few; V gene: TRBV7-6; J gene: TRBJ2-3; D gene: TRBD1; CDR3 protein: CASSPTGGEADTQYF; CDR3 DNA: TGTGCCAGCAGCCCTACAGGGGGCGAAGCAGATACGCAGTATTTT
clone size: NA; V gene: TRBV4-1; J gene: TRBJ2-3; D gene: TRBD2; CDR3 protein: CASRLAGGAADTQYF; CDR3 DNA: TGCGCCAGCAGACTGGCGGGAGGTGCGGCAGATACGCAGTATTTT
clone size: NA; V gene: TRBV27; J gene: TRBJ2-7; D gene: TRBD1; CDR3 protein: CASSSPGQGVYEQYF; CDR3 DNA: TGTGCCAGCAGTTCCCCCGGACAGGGGGTTTACGAGCAGTACTTC
clone size: NA; V gene: TRBV18; J gene: TRBJ1-1; D gene: NA; CDR3 protein: CASSINLNMNTEAFF; CDR3 DNA: TGTGCCAGCTCAATAAATCTTAACATGAACACTGAAGCTTTCTTT
clone size: NA; V gene: TRBV5-1; J gene: TRBJ1-3; D gene: TRBD1; CDR3 protein: CASSLTGTGGGGNTIYF; CDR3 DNA: TGCGCCAGCAGCTTGACCGGGACAGGGGGAGGTGGAAACACCATATATTTT